Shown below are 2 T cell receptor beta chains from a single sample sequenced in a study of blood T cell repertoires in COVID-19 (dated by TCRdb to about 2020). The library was built by means of the immunoSEQ multiplex PCR assay. TCRdb mirrors the immuneACCESS table, restricted to in-frame sequences. Some clones are absent from its copies; in checked studies, under half trace to an unresolved V gene, and the reason for the others is unknown. This sample holds 30,000 to 40,000 clones; around nine tenths were observed only once. 2% to 2.5% of the sample lies in the top ten. What was sequenced was peripheral blood. Receptors originate from a human donor in a cohort sampled during active COVID-19.

The gene calls are TRBV4-1 and TRBJ1-2, with a possible D match to TRBD1 (6 bases). The germline V gene has CDR1 MGHRA and CDR2 YSYEKL. The CDR3 sequence is 14 residues long. V lost 3 bases and J lost 4, with 12 bases in between. The CDR3 sequence: CASSHPGTIYGYTF. The CDR3 DNA is TGCGCCAGCAGCCACCCCGGGACAATCTATGGCTACACCTTC.

V and J are TRBV11-2 and TRBJ2-7, with 8 bases matching TRBD2. V lost 6 bases and J lost 2; bases outside the gene matches: 9. This CDR3 spans 15 amino acids. Germline CDR1 and CDR2: SGHAT and FQNNGV. The CDR3 spells CASRALAGAAYEQYF. The DNA for the CDR3 is TGTGCCAGCAGGGCTCTAGCGGGCGCAGCCTACGAGCAGTACTTC.